This TCR beta chain was profiled in a study of human T cells and chemical hapten exposure. Study in general: Across the whole study, which lasted about 23 weeks, patients were given diphenylcyclopropenone on the scalp once a week. The upper back received 0.01% DPC by patch testing, with results read at 6 days.

Overall study findings and caveats: Expanded TCRs produced significantly more large CDR3 similarity clusters than controls did.

This clonotype has at least ten counts. The antigen is not known. Sample time point: patch test 1, 2 weeks after DPC sensitization. The treatment: therapeutic diphenylcyclopropenone sensitization with weekly scalp DPC. Total RNA extraction was carried out from unfractionated whole blood. The V segment lost 4 bases and the J segment 3 bases; nucleotides outside the gene matches: 6. The CDR3 has 15 residues. The V gene's germline CDR1 is SEHNR and CDR2 FQNEAQ (reference sequence). TCRdb re-called the RACE reads with MiXCR, one entry per CDR3 protein. The data contain nearly 350,000 distinct CDR3 sequences, around 7% of them seen just once; the ten biggest clones take up 8.4%.

The rearrangement links TRBV7-9 to TRBJ2-1, with 7 bases lining up with TRBD2. This clonotype was sampled from a woman under 30 with alopecia areata. Some clones in this sample may be carry-over from other donors' samples. The source was whole blood, collected in connection with sensitization to the hapten diphenylcyclopropenone (DPC). This chain's CDR3 is CASSSSGGLYNEQFF. In DNA form, the CDR3 reads TGTGCCAGCAGCTCTTCGGGGGGTCTCTACAATGAGCAGTTCTTC.